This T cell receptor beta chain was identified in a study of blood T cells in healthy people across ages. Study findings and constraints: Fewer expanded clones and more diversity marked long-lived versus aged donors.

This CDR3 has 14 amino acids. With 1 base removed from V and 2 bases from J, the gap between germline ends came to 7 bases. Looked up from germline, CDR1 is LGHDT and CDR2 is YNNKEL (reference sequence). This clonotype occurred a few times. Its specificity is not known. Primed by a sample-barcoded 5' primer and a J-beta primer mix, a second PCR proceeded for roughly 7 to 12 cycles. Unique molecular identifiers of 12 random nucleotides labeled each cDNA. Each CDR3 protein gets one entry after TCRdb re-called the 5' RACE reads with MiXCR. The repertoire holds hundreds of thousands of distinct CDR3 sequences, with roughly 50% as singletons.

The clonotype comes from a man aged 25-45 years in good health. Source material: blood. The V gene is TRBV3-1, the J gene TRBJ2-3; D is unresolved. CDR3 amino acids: CASSQARITDTQYF. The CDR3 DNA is TGTGCCAGCAGCCAAGCTCGGATCACAGATACGCAGTATTTT.